The 9 T cell receptor beta chains reported below all come from one sample, sequenced in a study of cytomegalovirus exposure and HLA in healthy donors. A multiplex PCR was run with 60 Vbeta primers and 13 Jbeta primers. Using immunoSEQ multiplex PCR, the repertoire was profiled, and TCRdb retains in-frame clones only, with some absent. This sample lists roughly 27,000 clones; its ten largest clones have 0.55% to 0.75%. Sequencing input: PBMCs. The receptors stem from a man under 40 in good health and CMV-seronegative.

This rearrangement joins TRBV5-1 to TRBJ1-1; the D is unclear. The germline V gene encodes CDR1 SGHRS and CDR2 YFSETQ. V lost 4 bases to trimming and J lost 2 bases, with 12 bases between them. The CDR3 has 14 residues. The CDR3 spells CASSLWTVNTEAFF. CDR3 coding DNA: TGCGCCAGCAGCCTATGGACTGTAAACACTGAAGCTTTCTTT. Drawing the rest from reference TRBV5-1 and TRBJ1-1, the complete variable domain is KAGVTQTPRYLIKTRGQQVTLSCSPISGHRSVSWYQQTPGQGLQFLFEYFSETQRNKGNFPGRFSGRQFSNSRSEMNVSTLELGDSALYLCASSLWTVNTEAFFGQGTRLTVV.

This chain uses TRBV7-2 with TRBJ2-3; 11 nucleotides align to TRBD2. Trimming took 1 base from V and 13 from J; bases not matched to a gene: 1. The length of the CDR3 is 12 residues. CDR1 and CDR2 from the germline V gene are SGHTA and FQGNSA. The CDR3 region has the DNA TGTGCCAGCAGCTTAGTAGCGGGAGGGAAGTATTTT. This translates into CASSLVAGGKYF.

V is TRBV11-3 and J is TRBJ2-5; D is perhaps TRBD1 (5 bases). CDR3 size: 13 residues. CDR1 SGHNT and CDR2 YENEEA come from the germline V gene. Trimming removed 4 bases at V and 2 bases at J, with 8 bases between. The CDR3 region is CASSSQGQETQYF. CDR3 DNA: TGTGCCAGCAGCTCCCAGGGACAAGAGACCCAGTACTTC.

J is TRBJ1-2 and V is TRBV10-3; TRBD1 might be the D (5 bases). The V and J ends lost 7 bases and 4 bases respectively, with 13 bases between them. This CDR3 has 13 residues. The germline gives CDR1 ENHRY, CDR2 SYGVKD. The CDR3 DNA reads as TGTGCCATCAAGCCCAGGGAGGGCTATGGCTACACCTTC. This codes for CAIKPREGYGYTF.

The chain links TRBV7-9 to TRBJ1-1; D ambiguous. Germline V lookup: CDR1 SEHNR, CDR2 FQNEAQ (reference sequence). CDR3 length: 13 residues. V dropped 5 bases and J dropped 9 bases, with 16 bases sitting between them. CDR3 region: CASSPTSSLQAFF. The DNA of the CDR3 is TGTGCCAGCAGCCCGACCTCTAGCTTACAAGCTTTCTTT.

This chain links TRBV7-8 with TRBJ1-4; possibly TRBD1 for D (5 bases). The CDR3 sequence is 13 residues long. Germline V gene data show CDR1 as SGHVS and CDR2 as FQNEAQ. The germline V and J ends were trimmed by 5 bases and 6 bases, with 10 bases remaining between them. The CDR3: CASSHGGDEKLFF. DNA for the CDR3: TGTGCCAGCAGCCACGGGGGAGATGAAAAACTGTTTTTT.

Judged by frequency, this clone is medium-sized. The chain uses TRBV7-9 and TRBJ1-4; D is possibly TRBD1 (6 bases). CDR1 and CDR2 (germline): SEHNR, FQNEAQ (reference sequence). Trimming shortened V by 7 bases and J by 5 bases, and 17 bases separated the two germline ends. The CDR3 totals 15 residues. CDR3: CASTLTGTQNEKLFF. CDR3 nucleotide sequence: TGTGCCAGCACCCTTACCGGGACACAGAATGAAAAACTGTTTTTT.

To note about this clone: At one boundary the junction diverges from the germline segment, which might be a read error. The gene calls are TRBV6-6 and TRBJ1-4; no firm D call. The germline V gene encodes CDR1 MNHNY and CDR2 SVGAGI (reference sequence). The CDR3 contains 13 residues. CDR3 sequence reads: CASSYSSNEKLFF. For the CDR3, the DNA is TGTGCCAGCAGTTACTCGAGTAATGAGAAACTGTTTTTT.

This sequence joins TRBV5-4 and TRBJ2-5; the match to TRBD2 covers 9 bases. The DNA end is more similar to TRBJ2-7, so the J call may be wrong. CDR1 and CDR2 from the germline V gene are SGHNT and YYREEE (reference sequence). The CDR3 extends over 17 amino acids. CDR3 loop: CASSGGGAGGHPYEQYF. In nucleotides, the CDR3 is TGTGCCAGCAGCGGGGGCGGCGCGGGAGGGCACCCATACGAGCAGTACTTC.